This TCR beta chain was documented in a study of blood T cells in healthy people across ages. CDR1 is SQVTM and CDR2 is ANQGSEA in the germline V gene. The CDR3 is made up of 16 amino acids. Trimming cost V 5 bases and J 1 base; bases outside gene matches: 13. This clonotype showed up many times. The second PCR ran about 6 to 11 cycles with a sample-barcoded 5' primer and J-beta primers. TCRdb passed the 5' RACE reads through MiXCR, listing each CDR3 protein once. In the table there are about 650,000 distinct CDR3 sequences, less than 40% of which are singletons. This clonotype was sampled from an elderly woman in good health. The chain couples TRBV29-1 to TRBJ1-1, with TRBD1 matching over 7 bases. Sequencing used blood. The CDR3 nucleotides read TGCAGCGTTTCATCCCCGCGACAGGGCTGGAACACTGAAGCTTTCTTT. As protein: CSVSSPRQGWNTEAFF.